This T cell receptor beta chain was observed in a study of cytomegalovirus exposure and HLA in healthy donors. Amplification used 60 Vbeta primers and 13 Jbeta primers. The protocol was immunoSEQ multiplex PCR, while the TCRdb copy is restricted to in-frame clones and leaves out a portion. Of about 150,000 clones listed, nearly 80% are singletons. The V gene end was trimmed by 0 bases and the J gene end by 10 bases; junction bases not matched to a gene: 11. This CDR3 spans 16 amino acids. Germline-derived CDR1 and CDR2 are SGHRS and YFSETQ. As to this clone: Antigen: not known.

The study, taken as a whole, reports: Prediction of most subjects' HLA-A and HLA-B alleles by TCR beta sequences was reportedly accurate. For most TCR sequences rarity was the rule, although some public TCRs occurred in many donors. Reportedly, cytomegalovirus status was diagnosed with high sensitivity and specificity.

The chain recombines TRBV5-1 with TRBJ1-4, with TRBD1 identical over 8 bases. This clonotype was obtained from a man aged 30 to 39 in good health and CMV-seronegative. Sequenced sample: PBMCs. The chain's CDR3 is CASSLDIGQGGAKLFF. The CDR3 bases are TGCGCCAGCAGCTTGGATATAGGACAGGGTGGTGCAAAACTGTTTTTT.